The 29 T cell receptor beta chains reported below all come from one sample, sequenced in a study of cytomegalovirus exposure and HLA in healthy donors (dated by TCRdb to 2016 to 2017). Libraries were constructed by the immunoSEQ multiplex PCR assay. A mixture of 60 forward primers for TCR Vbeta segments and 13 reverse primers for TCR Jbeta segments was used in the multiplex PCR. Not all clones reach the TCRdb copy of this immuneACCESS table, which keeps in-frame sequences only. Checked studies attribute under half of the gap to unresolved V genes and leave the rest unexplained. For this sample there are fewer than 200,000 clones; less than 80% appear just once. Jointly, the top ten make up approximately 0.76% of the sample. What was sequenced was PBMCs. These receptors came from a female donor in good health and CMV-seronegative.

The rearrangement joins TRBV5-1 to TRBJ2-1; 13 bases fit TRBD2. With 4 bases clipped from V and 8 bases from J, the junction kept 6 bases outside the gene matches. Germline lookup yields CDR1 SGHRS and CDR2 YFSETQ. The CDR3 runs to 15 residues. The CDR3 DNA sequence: TGCGCCAGCAGCCCCGGACTAGCGGGGGACCATGAGCAGTTCTTC. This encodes CASSPGLAGDHEQFF.

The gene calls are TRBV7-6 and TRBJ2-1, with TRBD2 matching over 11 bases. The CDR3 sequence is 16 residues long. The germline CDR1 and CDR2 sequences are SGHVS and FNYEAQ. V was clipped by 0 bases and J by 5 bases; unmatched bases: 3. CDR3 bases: TGTGCCAGCAGCTTAGCGACTAGCGGGACGAACAATGAGCAGTTCTTC. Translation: CASSLATSGTNNEQFF.

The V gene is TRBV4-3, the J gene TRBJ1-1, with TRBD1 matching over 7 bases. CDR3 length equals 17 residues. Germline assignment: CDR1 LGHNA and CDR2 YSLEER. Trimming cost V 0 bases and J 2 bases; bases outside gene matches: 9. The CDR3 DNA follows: TGCGCCAGCAGCCAAGATTTAGGGGGGACAGCAAACACTGAAGCTTTCTTT. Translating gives CASSQDLGGTANTEAFF.

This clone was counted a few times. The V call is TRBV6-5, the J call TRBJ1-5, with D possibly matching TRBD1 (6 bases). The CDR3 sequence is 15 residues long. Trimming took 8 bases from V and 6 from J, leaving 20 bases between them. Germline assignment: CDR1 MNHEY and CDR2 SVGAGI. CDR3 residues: CASSQAGGLSQPQHF. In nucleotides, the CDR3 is TGTGCCAGCTCTCAAGCGGGGGGGCTTAGTCAGCCCCAGCATTTT.

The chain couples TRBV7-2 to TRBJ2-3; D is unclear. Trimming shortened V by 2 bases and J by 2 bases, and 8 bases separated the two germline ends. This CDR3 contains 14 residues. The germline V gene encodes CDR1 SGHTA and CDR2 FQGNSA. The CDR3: CASSLSAATDTQYF. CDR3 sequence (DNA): TGTGCCAGCAGCTTATCGGCGGCCACAGATACGCAGTATTTT.

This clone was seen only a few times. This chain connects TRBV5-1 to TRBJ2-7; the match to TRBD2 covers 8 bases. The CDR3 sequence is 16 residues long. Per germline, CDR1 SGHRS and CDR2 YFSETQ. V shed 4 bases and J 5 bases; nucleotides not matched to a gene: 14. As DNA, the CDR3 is TGCGCCAGCAGCAGAGCGGGAGACCCGGGTCCCCACGAGCAGTACTTC. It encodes CASSRAGDPGPHEQYF.

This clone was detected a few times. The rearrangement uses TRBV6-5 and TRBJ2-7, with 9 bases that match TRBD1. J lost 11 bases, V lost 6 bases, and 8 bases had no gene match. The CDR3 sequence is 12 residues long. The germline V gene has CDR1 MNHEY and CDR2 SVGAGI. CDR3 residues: CASSLRDRDKYF. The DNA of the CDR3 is TGTGCCAGCAGCCTCCGGGACAGGGATAAGTACTTC.

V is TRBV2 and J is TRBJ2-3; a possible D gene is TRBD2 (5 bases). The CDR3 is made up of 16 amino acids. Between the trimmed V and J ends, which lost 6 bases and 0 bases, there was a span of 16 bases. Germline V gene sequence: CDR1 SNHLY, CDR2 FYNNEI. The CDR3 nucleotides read TGTGCCAGCAGCCCGGCGGGCGATATAAGCACAGATACGCAGTATTTT. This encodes CASSPAGDISTDTQYF.

DNA for the CDR3: TGTGCCAGCAGCGTACGGACAGGGCGGTATCAAGAGACCCAGTACTTC. Its protein is CASSVRTGRYQETQYF. This chain connects TRBV9 to TRBJ2-5; 8 positions agree with TRBD1. The CDR3 runs to 16 residues. CDR1 is SGDLS and CDR2 is YYNGEE in the germline V gene. V gave up 1 base and J gave up 2 bases; unmatched junction bases: 7.

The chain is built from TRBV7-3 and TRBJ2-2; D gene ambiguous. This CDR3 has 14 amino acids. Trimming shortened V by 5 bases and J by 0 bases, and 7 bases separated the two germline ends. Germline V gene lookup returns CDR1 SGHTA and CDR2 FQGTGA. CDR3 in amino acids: CASSPQSNTGELFF. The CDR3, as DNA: TGTGCCAGCAGCCCCCAATCGAACACCGGGGAGCTGTTTTTT.

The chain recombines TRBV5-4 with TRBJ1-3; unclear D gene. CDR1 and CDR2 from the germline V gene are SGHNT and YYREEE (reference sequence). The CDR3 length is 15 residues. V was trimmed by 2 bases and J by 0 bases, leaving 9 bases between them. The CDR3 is CASSFSSASGNTIYF. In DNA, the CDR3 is TGTGCCAGCAGCTTTAGTTCCGCCTCTGGAAACACCATATATTTT.

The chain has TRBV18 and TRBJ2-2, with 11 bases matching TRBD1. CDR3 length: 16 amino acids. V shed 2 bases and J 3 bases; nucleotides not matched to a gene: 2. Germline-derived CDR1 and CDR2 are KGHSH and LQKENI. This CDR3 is CASSPRGQGDTGELFF. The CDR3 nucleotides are TGTGCCAGCTCACCAAGGGGACAGGGGGACACCGGGGAGCTGTTTTTT.

The CDR3 DNA reads TGTGCCAGCAGTGTATTGTGGAGGGAGCAGTACTTC. Protein product: CASSVLWREQYF. V is TRBV2 and J is TRBJ2-7, with D possibly TRBD2 on 5 matching bases. The germline gives CDR1 SNHLY, CDR2 FYNNEI. V was shortened by 4 bases and J by 7 bases, with 11 bases between the two germline ends. The CDR3 loop spans 12 amino acids.

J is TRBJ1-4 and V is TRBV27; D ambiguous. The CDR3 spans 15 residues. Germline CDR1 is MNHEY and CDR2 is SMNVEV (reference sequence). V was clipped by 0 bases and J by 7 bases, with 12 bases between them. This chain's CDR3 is CASSLSYGYAEKLFF. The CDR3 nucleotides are TGTGCCAGCAGTTTATCGTACGGGTATGCTGAAAAACTGTTTTTT. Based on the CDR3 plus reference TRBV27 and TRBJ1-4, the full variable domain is EAQVTQNPRYLITVTGKKLTVTCSQNMNHEYMSWYRQDPGLGLRQIYYSMNVEVTDKGDVPEGYKVSRKEKRNFPLILESPSPNQTSLYFCASSLSYGYAEKLFFGSGTQLSVL.

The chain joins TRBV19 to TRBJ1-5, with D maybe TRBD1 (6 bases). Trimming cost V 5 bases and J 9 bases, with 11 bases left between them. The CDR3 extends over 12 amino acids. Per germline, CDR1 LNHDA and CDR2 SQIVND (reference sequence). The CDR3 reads CASSPQGRPQHF. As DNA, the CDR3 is TGTGCCAGTAGTCCACAGGGTAGGCCCCAGCATTTT.

The CDR3 region is CASSFLRTGDTGELFF. DNA for the CDR3: TGTGCCAGCAGCTTTCTCCGGACAGGGGACACCGGGGAGCTGTTTTTT. The V gene is TRBV7-3, the J gene TRBJ2-2, with 9 bases matching TRBD1. Germline V gene sequence: CDR1 SGHTA, CDR2 FQGTGA. The CDR3 totals 16 residues. V lost 3 bases to trimming and J lost 3 bases; unmatched junction nucleotides: 5.

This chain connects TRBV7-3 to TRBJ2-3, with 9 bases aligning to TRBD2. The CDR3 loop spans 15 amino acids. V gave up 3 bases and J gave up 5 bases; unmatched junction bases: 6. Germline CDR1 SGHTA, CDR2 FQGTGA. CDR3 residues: CASSFGLAGRDTQYF. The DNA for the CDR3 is TGTGCCAGCAGCTTCGGTCTAGCGGGGCGAGATACGCAGTATTTT.

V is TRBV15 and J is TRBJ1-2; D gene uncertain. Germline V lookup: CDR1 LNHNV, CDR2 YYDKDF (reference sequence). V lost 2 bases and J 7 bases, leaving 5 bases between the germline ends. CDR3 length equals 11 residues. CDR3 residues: CATSRPGGYTF. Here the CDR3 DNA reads TGTGCCACCAGCAGACCGGGTGGCTACACCTTC.

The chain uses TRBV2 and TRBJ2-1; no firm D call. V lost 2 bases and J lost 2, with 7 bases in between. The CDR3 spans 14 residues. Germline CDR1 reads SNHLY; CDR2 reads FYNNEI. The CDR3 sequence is CASSELLTYNEQFF. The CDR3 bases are TGTGCCAGCAGTGAACTACTGACCTACAATGAGCAGTTCTTC.

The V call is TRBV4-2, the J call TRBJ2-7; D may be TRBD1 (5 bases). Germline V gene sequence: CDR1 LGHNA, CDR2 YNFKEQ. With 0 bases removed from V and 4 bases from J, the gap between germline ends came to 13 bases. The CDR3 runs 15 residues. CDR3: CASSQELRGPYEQYF. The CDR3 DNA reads TGTGCCAGCAGCCAAGAATTAAGGGGCCCTTACGAGCAGTACTTC.

The CDR3: CASRASSGTSNYGYTF. CDR3 sequence (DNA): TGTGCCAGCAGGGCCTCTTCCGGGACATCTAACTATGGCTACACCTTC. V is TRBV27 and J is TRBJ1-2; TRBD1 might be the D (6 bases). Trimming cost V 6 bases and J 0 bases, with 17 bases left between them. The germline V gene has CDR1 MNHEY and CDR2 SMNVEV (reference sequence). The CDR3 extends over 16 amino acids.

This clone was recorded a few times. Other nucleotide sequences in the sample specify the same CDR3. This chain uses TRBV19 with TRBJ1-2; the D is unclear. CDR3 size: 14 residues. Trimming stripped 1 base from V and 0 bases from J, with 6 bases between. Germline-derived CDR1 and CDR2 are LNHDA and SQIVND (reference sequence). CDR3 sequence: CASSIGTANYGYTF. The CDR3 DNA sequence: TGTGCCAGTAGTATAGGGACTGCTAACTATGGCTACACCTTC.

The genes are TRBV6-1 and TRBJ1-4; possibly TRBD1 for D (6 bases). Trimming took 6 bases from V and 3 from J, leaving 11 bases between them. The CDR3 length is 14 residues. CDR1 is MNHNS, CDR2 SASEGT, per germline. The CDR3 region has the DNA TGTGCCAGCAGGCCAGGGGAACCTAATGAAAAACTGTTTTTT. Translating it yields CASRPGEPNEKLFF.

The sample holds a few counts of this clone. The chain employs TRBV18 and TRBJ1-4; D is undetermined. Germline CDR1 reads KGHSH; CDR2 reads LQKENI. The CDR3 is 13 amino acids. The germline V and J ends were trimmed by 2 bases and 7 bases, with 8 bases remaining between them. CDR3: CASSPGESEKLFF. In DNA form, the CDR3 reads TGTGCCAGCTCACCAGGGGAGAGTGAAAAACTGTTTTTT.

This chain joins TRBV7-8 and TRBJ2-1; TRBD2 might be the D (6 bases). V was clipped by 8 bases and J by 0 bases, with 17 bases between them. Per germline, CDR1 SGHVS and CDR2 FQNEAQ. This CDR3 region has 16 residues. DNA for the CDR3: TGTGCCAGCCTCACTAGCCGCGGCAACTCCTACAATGAGCAGTTCTTC. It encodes CASLTSRGNSYNEQFF.

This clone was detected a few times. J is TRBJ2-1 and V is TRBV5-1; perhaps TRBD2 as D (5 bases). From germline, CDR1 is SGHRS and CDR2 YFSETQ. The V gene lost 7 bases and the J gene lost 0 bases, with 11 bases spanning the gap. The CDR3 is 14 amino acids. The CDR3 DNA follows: TGCGCCAGCCAAGCGGATAGCTCCTACAATGAGCAGTTCTTC. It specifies CASQADSSYNEQFF.

The CDR3 DNA reads as TGTGCCAGCTCACCGGTAGCGGGAGGGCCCTCGTCAGATACGCAGTATTTT. Translating gives CASSPVAGGPSSDTQYF. The gene calls are TRBV18 and TRBJ2-3, with 11 nucleotides matching TRBD2. This CDR3 has 17 residues. Germline CDR1 and CDR2: KGHSH and LQKENI. V was pared by 3 bases and J by 4 bases, with 9 bases of the junction left unmatched.

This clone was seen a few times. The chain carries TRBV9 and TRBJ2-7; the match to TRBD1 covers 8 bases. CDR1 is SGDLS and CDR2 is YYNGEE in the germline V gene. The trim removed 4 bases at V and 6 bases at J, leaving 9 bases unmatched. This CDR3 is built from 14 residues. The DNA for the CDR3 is TGTGCCAGCAGCTCCCCCGGGACAGGCTCCGAGCAGTACTTC. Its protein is CASSSPGTGSEQYF.

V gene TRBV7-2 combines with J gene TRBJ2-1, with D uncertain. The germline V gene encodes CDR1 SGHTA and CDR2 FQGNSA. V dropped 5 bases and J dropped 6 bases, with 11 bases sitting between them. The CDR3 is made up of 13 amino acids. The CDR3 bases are TGTGCCAGCAGCACCCGTCCGGGCAATGAGCAGTTCTTC. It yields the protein CASSTRPGNEQFF.